Listed below are T cell receptor beta chains from one sample, sequenced in a study of T cell responses to AZD1222 COVID-19 vaccine. Method: immunoSEQ multiplex PCR; TCRdb's copy keeps in-frame clones and lacks some. The sample shows around 180,000 clones, 90% of them seen only once. The sample was peripheral blood, taken on day 0 of AZD1222 vaccination. The receptors come from an adult in good health. Each CDR3 is given with its conserved first and last residue. D genes are given only for firm matches. Where a row states a size, it is once, few, many or the class of an expanded clone; other rows omit it.

d_call	v_call	j_call	clone_size	cdr3_aa	cdr3_nt
NA	TRBV4-3	TRBJ1-2	NA	CASSQDLRRAGGYTF	TGCGCCAGCAGCCAAGATTTACGTAGGGCGGGAGGCTACACCTTC
NA	TRBV9	TRBJ2-1	NA	CASSALRDSREQFF	TGTGCCAGCAGCGCTCTCAGGGACTCCCGGGAGCAGTTCTTC
TRBD2	TRBV4-1	TRBJ2-7	NA	CASSQASGVNEQYF	TGCGCCAGCAGCCAAGCTAGCGGGGTTAACGAGCAGTACTTC
TRBD1	TRBV5-6	TRBJ1-3	NA	CASSQGQGAGGNTIYF	TGTGCCAGCAGCCAGGGACAGGGGGCGGGTGGAAACACCATATATTTT
NA	TRBV19	TRBJ2-2	NA	CASSIPAGQRRTGELFF	TGTGCCAGTAGTATTCCAGCGGGACAGCGGCGCACCGGGGAGCTGTTTTTT
NA	TRBV4-3	TRBJ1-2	few	CASSQFLGSYGYTF	TGCGCCAGCAGCCAATTTCTAGGTAGCTATGGCTACACCTTC
NA	TRBV4-1	TRBJ1-5	NA	CASSPTQGGSNQPQHF	TGCGCCAGCAGCCCGACCCAGGGAGGTAGCAATCAGCCCCAGCATTTT
NA	TRBV10-3	TRBJ2-5	NA	CAISGGSDQQETQYF	TGTGCCATCAGTGGGGGGTCGGATCAGCAAGAGACCCAGTACTTC
NA	TRBV7-2	TRBJ2-3	NA	CASSSTRATDTQYF	TGTGCCAGCAGCTCGACCCGGGCGACAGATACGCAGTATTTT
NA	TRBV10-1	TRBJ2-1	NA	CASAGVYRQDRGEQFF	TGCGCCAGCGCGGGGGTGTACCGACAGGACAGAGGTGAGCAGTTCTTC
NA	TRBV6-5	TRBJ1-2	few	CASSYGGGGYGYTF	TGTGCCAGCAGTTACGGGGGAGGAGGCTATGGCTACACCTTC
NA	TRBV4-3	TRBJ2-7	once	CASSQEPGYEQYF	TGCGCCAGCAGCCAAGAACCCGGCTACGAGCAGTACTTC
NA	TRBV4-3	TRBJ2-3	NA	CASSQEVLSTDTQYF	TGCGCCAGCAGCCAAGAAGTGTTGAGCACAGATACGCAGTATTTT
NA	TRBV19	TRBJ2-4	NA	CASSAGQSKNIQYF	TGTGCCAGTAGTGCCGGACAGAGCAAAAACATTCAGTACTTC
TRBD1	TRBV18	TRBJ2-7	NA	CASSPGTGGRYEQYF	TGTGCCAGCTCACCTGGGACAGGGGGCAGGTACGAGCAGTACTTC
TRBD1	TRBV12-3/TRBV12-4	TRBJ1-4	NA	CASGQGNEKLFF	TGTGCCAGCGGACAGGGGAATGAAAAACTGTTTTTT
NA	TRBV21-1	TRBJ1-1	once	CASSYRQGANTEAFF	TGTGCCAGCAGCTATCGACAGGGGGCGAACACTGAAGCTTTCTTT
NA	TRBV2	TRBJ1-3	NA	CASSENVARTSGNTIYF	TGTGCCAGCAGTGAAAATGTTGCAAGGACCTCTGGAAACACCATATATTTT
NA	TRBV3-1/TRBV3-2	TRBJ1-2	few	CASSQVGGHYGYTF	TGTGCCAGCAGCCAAGTAGGAGGGCACTATGGCTACACCTTC
NA	TRBV7-3	TRBJ1-1	NA	CASSSTGTNTEAFF	TGTGCCAGCAGCTCCACAGGGACCAACACTGAAGCTTTCTTT
TRBD1	TRBV18	TRBJ1-1	few	CASSPGRGTEAFF	TGTGCCAGCTCACCTGGCAGGGGGACTGAAGCTTTCTTT
TRBD2	TRBV19	TRBJ2-2	few	CASSVLAGTGELFF	TGTGCCAGTAGCGTATTAGCGGGCACCGGGGAGCTGTTTTTT
NA	TRBV30	TRBJ1-6	NA	CAWSVNRVESPLHF	TGTGCCTGGAGTGTAAACAGGGTTGAATCACCCCTCCACTTT
NA	TRBV7-2	TRBJ2-4	NA	CASSLSGTGAKNIQYF	TGTGCCAGCAGCTTAAGTGGAACAGGGGCCAAAAACATTCAGTACTTC
NA	TRBV6-5	TRBJ2-5	NA	CASSYWGTGETQYF	TGTGCCAGCAGTTACTGGGGGACGGGGGAGACCCAGTACTTC
TRBD1	TRBV18	TRBJ1-5	NA	CASSLGQGNQPQHF	TGTGCCAGCTCTCTAGGACAGGGCAATCAGCCCCAGCATTTT
TRBD1	TRBV6-5	TRBJ2-7	NA	CASTWDRGTYEQYF	TGTGCCAGCACTTGGGACAGGGGGACCTACGAGCAGTACTTC
NA	TRBV7-8	TRBJ2-3	NA	CASSLQSGTVADTQYF	TGTGCCAGCAGCCTCCAGAGCGGAACGGTAGCAGATACGCAGTATTTT
NA	TRBV11-2	TRBJ1-6	NA	CASRLLGEYNSPLHF	TGTGCCAGCAGACTTTTGGGGGAATATAATTCACCCCTCCACTTT
NA	TRBV27	TRBJ2-2	NA	CASSLRDLGGELFF	TGTGCCAGCAGTTTAAGGGACTTAGGGGGGGAGCTGTTTTTT
TRBD2	TRBV5-1	TRBJ2-1	NA	CASSFGLAGGNEQFF	TGCGCCAGCAGCTTCGGACTAGCGGGGGGCAATGAGCAGTTCTTC
NA	TRBV12-3/TRBV12-4	TRBJ1-6	NA	CASSRGFDSPLHF	TGTGCCAGCAGTAGGGGGTTTGATTCACCCCTCCACTTT
NA	TRBV7-8	TRBJ2-5	NA	CASSLVGATYQETQYF	TGTGCCAGCAGCTTAGTGGGGGCCACGTACCAAGAGACCCAGTACTTC
TRBD1	TRBV10-3	TRBJ2-2	NA	CAISPLGDSHTGELFF	TGTGCCATCAGCCCCCTTGGGGACAGTCACACCGGGGAGCTGTTTTTT
NA	TRBV7-9	TRBJ2-7	NA	CASSSPLGRNDYEQYF	TGTGCCAGCAGCTCCCCCCTTGGCAGGAACGACTACGAGCAGTACTTC
TRBD1	TRBV7-2	TRBJ1-5	NA	CASSPRTGGGSNQPQHF	TGTGCCAGCAGCCCAAGGACAGGGGGCGGGAGCAATCAGCCCCAGCATTTT
NA	TRBV11-2	TRBJ1-2	NA	CASSLNRDGYTF	TGTGCCAGCAGCTTAAACAGGGACGGCTACACCTTC